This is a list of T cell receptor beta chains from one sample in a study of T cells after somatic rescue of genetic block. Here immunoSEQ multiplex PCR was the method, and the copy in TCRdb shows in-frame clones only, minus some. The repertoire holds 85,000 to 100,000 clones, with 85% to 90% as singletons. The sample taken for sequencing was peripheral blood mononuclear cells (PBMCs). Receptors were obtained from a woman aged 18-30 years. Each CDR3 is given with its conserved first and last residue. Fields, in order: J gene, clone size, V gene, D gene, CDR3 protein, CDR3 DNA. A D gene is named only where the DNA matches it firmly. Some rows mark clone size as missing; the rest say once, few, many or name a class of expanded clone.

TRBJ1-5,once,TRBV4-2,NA,CASSQDWETSYNQPQHF,TGTGCCAGCAGCCAAGATTGGGAGACGTCTTACAATCAGCCCCAGCATTTT
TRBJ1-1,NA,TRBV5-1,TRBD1,CASSMTGVVPTEAFF,TGCGCCAGCAGCATGACAGGGGTTGTGCCAACTGAAGCTTTCTTT
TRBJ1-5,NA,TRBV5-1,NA,CASSQGSNQPQHF,TGCGCCAGCAGCCAGGGAAGCAATCAGCCCCAGCATTTT
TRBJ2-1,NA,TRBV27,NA,CASSGIAVSYNEQFF,TGTGCCAGCAGTGGAATAGCGGTCTCCTACAATGAGCAGTTCTTC
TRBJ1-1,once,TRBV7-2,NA,CASSLRQNTEAFF,TGTGCCAGCAGCTTACGACAGAACACTGAAGCTTTCTTT
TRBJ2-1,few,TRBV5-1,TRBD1,CASSPGQGIKTNEQFF,TGCGCCAGCAGTCCTGGACAGGGGATTAAAACCAATGAGCAGTTCTTC
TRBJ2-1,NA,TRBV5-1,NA,CASSLQELVVYNEQFF,TGCGCCAGCAGCCTCCAGGAGTTGGTGGTCTACAATGAGCAGTTCTTC
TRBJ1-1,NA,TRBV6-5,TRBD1,CASRRTGRGTEAFF,TGTGCCAGCAGGCGGACAGGGAGAGGGACTGAAGCTTTCTTT
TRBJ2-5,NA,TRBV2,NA,CASSEALPSQETQYF,TGTGCCAGCAGTGAAGCGCTACCGTCACAAGAGACCCAGTACTTC
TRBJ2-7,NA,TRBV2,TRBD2,CASSLPGLAYEQYF,TGTGCCAGCAGTCTTCCGGGACTAGCTTACGAGCAGTACTTC
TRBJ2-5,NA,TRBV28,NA,CASSLTETQYF,TGTGCCAGCAGTTTAACGGAGACCCAGTACTTC
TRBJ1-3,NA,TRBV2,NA,CASSPDSQDTIYF,TGTGCCAGCAGTCCGGACAGTCAAGACACCATATATTTT
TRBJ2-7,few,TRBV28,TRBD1,CASKAGQVESHEQYF,TGTGCCAGCAAGGCGGGACAGGTCGAATCCCACGAGCAGTACTTC
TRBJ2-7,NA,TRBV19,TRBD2,CASSRVAGSHEQYF,TGTGCCAGTAGTAGGGTAGCGGGATCCCACGAGCAGTACTTC
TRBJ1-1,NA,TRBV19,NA,CASSPPGRVFSVTEAFF,TGTGCCAGTAGTCCCCCGGGCAGGGTTTTTTCTGTCACTGAAGCTTTCTTT
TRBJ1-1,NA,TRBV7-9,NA,CASSLTAKNTEAFF,TGTGCCAGCAGCTTGACAGCTAAGAACACTGAAGCTTTCTTT
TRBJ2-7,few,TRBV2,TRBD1,CASSEQGVTYEQYF,TGTGCCAGCAGTGAACAGGGGGTGACCTACGAGCAGTACTTC
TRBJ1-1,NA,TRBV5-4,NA,CASSSTAEAFF,TGTGCCAGCAGCTCGACGGCTGAAGCTTTCTTT
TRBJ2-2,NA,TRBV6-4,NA,CASSISADTGELFF,TGTGCCAGCAGCATATCCGCGGACACCGGGGAGCTGTTTTTT
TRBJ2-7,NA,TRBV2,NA,CASSSPASTSYEQYF,TGTGCCAGCAGCTCACCGGCCTCGACTTCCTACGAGCAGTACTTC
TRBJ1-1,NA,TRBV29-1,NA,CSVARGVALETEAFF,TGCAGCGTTGCCCGTGGAGTTGCGCTCGAAACTGAAGCTTTCTTT
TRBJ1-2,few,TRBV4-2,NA,CASSPLGGNYGYTF,TGTGCCAGCAGCCCCCTCGGGGGGAACTATGGCTACACCTTC
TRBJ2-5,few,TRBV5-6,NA,CASSPMKEGAAGTQYF,TGTGCCAGCAGCCCCATGAAGGAGGGCGCGGCGGGGACCCAGTACTTC
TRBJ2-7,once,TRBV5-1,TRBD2,CASSPSSGSSYEQYF,TGCGCCAGCAGCCCTTCTAGCGGGAGCTCCTACGAGCAGTACTTC
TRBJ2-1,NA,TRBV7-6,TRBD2,CASSTPGLAGTSYNEQFF,TGTGCCAGCAGCACACCGGGACTAGCGGGGACCTCCTACAATGAGCAGTTCTTC
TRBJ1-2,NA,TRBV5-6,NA,CASSLGEQTSNYGYTF,TGTGCCAGCAGCTTGGGGGAGCAGACCTCTAACTATGGCTACACCTTC
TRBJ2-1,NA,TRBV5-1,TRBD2,CASSMTSARNYNEQFF,TGCGCCAGCAGCATGACTAGCGCCCGAAACTACAATGAGCAGTTCTTC
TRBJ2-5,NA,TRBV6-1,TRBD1,CASSTGGYQETQYF,TGTGCCAGCAGCACAGGGGGGTACCAAGAGACCCAGTACTTC
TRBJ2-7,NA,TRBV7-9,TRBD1,CASSLTRQGPAYEQYF,TGTGCCAGCAGCTTAACTCGACAGGGTCCTGCATACGAGCAGTACTTC
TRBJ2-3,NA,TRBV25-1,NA,CASSDAGPRGPTDTQYF,TGTGCCAGCAGTGACGCGGGACCTCGAGGGCCCACAGATACGCAGTATTTT